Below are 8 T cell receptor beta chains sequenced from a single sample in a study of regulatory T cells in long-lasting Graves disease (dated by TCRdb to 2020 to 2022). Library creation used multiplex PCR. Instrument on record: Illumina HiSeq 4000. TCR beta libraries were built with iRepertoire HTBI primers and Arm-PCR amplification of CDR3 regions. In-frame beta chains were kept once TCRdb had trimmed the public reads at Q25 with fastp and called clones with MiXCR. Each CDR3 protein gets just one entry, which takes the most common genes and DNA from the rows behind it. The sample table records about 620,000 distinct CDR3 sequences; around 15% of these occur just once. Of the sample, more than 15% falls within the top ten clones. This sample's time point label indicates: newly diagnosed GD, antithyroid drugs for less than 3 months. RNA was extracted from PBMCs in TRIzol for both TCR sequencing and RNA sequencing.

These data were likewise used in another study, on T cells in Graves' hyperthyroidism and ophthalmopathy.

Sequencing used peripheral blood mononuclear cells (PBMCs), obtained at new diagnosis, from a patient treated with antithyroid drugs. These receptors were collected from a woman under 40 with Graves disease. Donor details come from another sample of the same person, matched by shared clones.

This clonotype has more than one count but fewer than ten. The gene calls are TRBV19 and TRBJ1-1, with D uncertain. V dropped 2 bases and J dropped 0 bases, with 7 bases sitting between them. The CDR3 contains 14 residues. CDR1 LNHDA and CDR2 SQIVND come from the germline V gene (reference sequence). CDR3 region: CASSIIGLNTEAFF. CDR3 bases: TGTGCCAGTAGTATAATCGGGTTGAACACTGAAGCTTTCTTT.

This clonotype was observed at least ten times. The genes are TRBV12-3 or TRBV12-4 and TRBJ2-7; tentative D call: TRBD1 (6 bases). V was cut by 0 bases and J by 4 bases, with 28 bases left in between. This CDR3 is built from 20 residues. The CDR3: CASSLALHPGMTGASYEQYF. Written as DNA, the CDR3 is TGTGCCAGCAGTTTAGCGCTGCACCCAGGCATGACAGGAGCCTCGTACGAGCAGTACTTC.

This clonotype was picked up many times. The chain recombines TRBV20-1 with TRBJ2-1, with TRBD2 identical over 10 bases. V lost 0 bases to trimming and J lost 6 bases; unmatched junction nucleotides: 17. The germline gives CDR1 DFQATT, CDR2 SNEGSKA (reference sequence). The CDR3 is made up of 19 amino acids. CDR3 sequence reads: CSARDRTSGTSHRGNEQFF. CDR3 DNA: TGCAGTGCTAGAGACCGAACTAGCGGGACTAGTCACCGGGGCAATGAGCAGTTCTTC.

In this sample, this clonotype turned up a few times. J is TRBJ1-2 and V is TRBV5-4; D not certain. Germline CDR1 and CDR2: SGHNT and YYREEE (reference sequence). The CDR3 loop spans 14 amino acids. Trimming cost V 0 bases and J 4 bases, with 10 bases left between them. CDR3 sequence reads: CASSLVAGPYGYTF. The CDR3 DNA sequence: TGTGCCAGCAGCTTGGTGGCAGGTCCCTATGGCTACACCTTC.

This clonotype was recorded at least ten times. The DNA of the CDR3 is TGTGCCAGCTCGAACCAAAAGGGGCCCACAGATACGCAGTATTTT. Translating gives CASSNQKGPTDTQYF. The chain is built from TRBV28 and TRBJ2-3, with D possibly matching TRBD1 (5 bases). V lost 8 bases, J lost 2 bases, and 17 bases lay in between. Germline CDR1 and CDR2: MDHEN and SYDVKM. The CDR3 spans 15 residues.

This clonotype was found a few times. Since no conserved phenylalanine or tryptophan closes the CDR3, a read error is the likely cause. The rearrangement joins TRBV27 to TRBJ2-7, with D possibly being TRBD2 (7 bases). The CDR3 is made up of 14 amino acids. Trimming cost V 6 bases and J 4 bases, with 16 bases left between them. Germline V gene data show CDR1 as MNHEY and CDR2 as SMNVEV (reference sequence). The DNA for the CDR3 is TGTGCCAGCAGCCCGGAGAGGGGGGGGTACGAGCAGTACCTC. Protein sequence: CASSPERGGYEQYL.

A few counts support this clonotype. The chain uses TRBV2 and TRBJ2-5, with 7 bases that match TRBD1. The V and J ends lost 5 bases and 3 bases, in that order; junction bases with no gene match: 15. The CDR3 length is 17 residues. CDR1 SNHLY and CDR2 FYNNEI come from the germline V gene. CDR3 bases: TGTGCCAGCAGTTACCTTAGGGAGAGGGGGCCCGAAGAGACCCAGTACTTC. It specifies CASSYLRERGPEETQYF.

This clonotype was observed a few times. CDR3 in amino acids: CASSFRLAGGTGELFF. The CDR3, as DNA: TGTGCCAGCAGTTTCCGACTAGCGGGAGGGACCGGGGAGCTGTTTTTT. J is TRBJ2-2 and V is TRBV12-3 or TRBV12-4, with 14 bases fitting TRBD2. The length of the CDR3 is 16 residues. J was trimmed by 5 bases and V by 3 bases; bases with no gene match: 2.